Each of the 30 T cell receptor beta chains below was sequenced from the same sample in a study of control samples from healthy donors and cancer patients. Here immunoSEQ multiplex PCR was the method, and the copy in TCRdb shows in-frame clones only, minus some. The table lists 15,000 to 20,000 clones, 85% to 90% of them singletons. Input material: PBMCs. The receptors were gathered from a woman in her 70s with colorectal cancer.

The gene calls are TRBV7-6 and TRBJ2-1; TRBD2 agrees at 7 bases. V was pared by 3 bases and J by 0 bases, with 5 bases of the junction left unmatched. The germline CDR1 and CDR2 sequences are SGHVS and FNYEAQ. The CDR3 sequence is 16 residues long. CDR3 amino acids: CASSLNSGFSYNEQFF. As DNA, the CDR3 is TGTGCCAGCAGCTTGAATAGCGGGTTCTCCTACAATGAGCAGTTCTTC.

The chain recombines TRBV5-4 with TRBJ2-7, with D possibly TRBD1 on 6 matching bases. V gave up 4 bases and J gave up 3 bases, with 11 bases separating them. Per the germline V gene, CDR1 is SGHNT and CDR2 is YYREEE (reference sequence). The CDR3 spans 13 residues. The DNA of the CDR3 is TGTGCCAGCAGCCTAGGGACACACTACGAGCAGTACTTC. Translating gives CASSLGTHYEQYF.

This clone has only one observation. The chain has TRBV4-2 and TRBJ2-5; maybe TRBD2 (6 bases). Germline CDR1 LGHNA, CDR2 YNFKEQ. The CDR3 is made up of 14 amino acids. Trimming pared 5 bases from V and 1 base from J, leaving 11 bases between. Here the CDR3 reads CASSLEGLQETQYF. CDR3 in DNA: TGTGCCAGCAGCTTGGAGGGGCTCCAAGAGACCCAGTACTTC.

By its share, this clone is large. V and J are TRBV5-1 and TRBJ2-1; 12 bases agree with TRBD2. The CDR3 contains 17 residues. Germline V gene lookup returns CDR1 SGHRS and CDR2 YFSETQ. The V and J ends lost 2 bases and 4 bases, in that order; junction bases with no gene match: 7. The CDR3, as DNA: TGCGCCAGCAGCTTTGAACCCGGGACTAGCGGGTACAATGAGCAGTTCTTC. It encodes CASSFEPGTSGYNEQFF.

The chain combines TRBV4-3 with TRBJ2-1, with 13 bases aligning to TRBD2. Per the germline V gene, CDR1 is LGHNA and CDR2 is YSLEER. There are 16 residues in the CDR3. V lost 1 base and J lost 6; bases outside the gene matches: 3. The CDR3 DNA reads TGCGCCAGCAGCCAAGGAAGGACTAGCGGGGGCAATGAGCAGTTCTTC. Amino acids: CASSQGRTSGGNEQFF.

The chain employs TRBV5-1 and TRBJ2-7; D unclear. The CDR3 is made up of 14 amino acids. CDR1 and CDR2 from the germline V gene are SGHRS and YFSETQ. V was clipped by 1 base and J by 4 bases, with 12 bases between them. The CDR3 bases are TGCGCCAGCAGCTTGTCGAGACAAGATTACGAGCAGTACTTC. As protein: CASSLSRQDYEQYF.

This chain links TRBV6-2 or TRBV6-3 with TRBJ1-4; D remains unclear. The V and J ends lost 5 bases and 13 bases respectively, with 14 bases between them. This CDR3 is built from 12 residues. Germline loops: CDR1 MNHEY, CDR2 SVGEGT. CDR3: CASSRTYSLLFF. CDR3 DNA sequence: TGTGCCAGCAGTCGGACGTACTCGTTACTGTTTTTT.

The chain recombines TRBV7-2 with TRBJ2-5; 12 bases are shared with TRBD2. Germline trimming cut 3 bases from V and 5 bases from J; bases unmatched to any gene: 7. Per germline, CDR1 SGHTA and CDR2 FQGNSA. The CDR3 runs to 16 residues. The CDR3 sequence is CASSLTSGSGRETQYF. CDR3 DNA sequence: TGTGCCAGCAGCTTGACTAGCGGGAGTGGGCGGGAGACCCAGTACTTC. Combining the CDR3 with reference TRBV7-2 and TRBJ2-5 gives the whole variable domain GAGVSQSPSNKVTEKGKDVELRCDPISGHTALYWYRQSLGQGLEFLIYFQGNSAPDKSGLPSDRFSAERTGGSVSTLTIQRTQQEDSAVYLCASSLTSGSGRETQYFGPGTRLLVL.

The chain combines TRBV10-2 with TRBJ2-1, with D possibly matching TRBD2 (7 bases). Trimming shortened V by 4 bases and J by 4 bases, and 11 bases separated the two germline ends. This CDR3 is built from 14 residues. The germline CDR1 and CDR2 sequences are WSHSY and SAAADI. CDR3 bases: TGCGCCAGCAGTGTTGGGGGGGCGTACAATGAGCAGTTCTTC. It yields the protein CASSVGGAYNEQFF.

This clone was counted a few times. V gene TRBV7-8 combines with J gene TRBJ2-7; a weak D match, TRBD2 (5 bases). Germline V CDR1 and CDR2: SGHVS, FQNEAQ. The CDR3 consists of 16 residues. The V end was cut by 3 bases, the J end by 6 bases, with 21 bases between. For the CDR3, the DNA is TGTGCCAGCAGCTTTAGACGGGGTGGTAGCTCAGTCGAGCAGTACTTC. This codes for CASSFRRGGSSVEQYF.

This clone was seen only once. The chain couples TRBV18 to TRBJ1-5; no clear D. Looked up from germline, CDR1 is KGHSH and CDR2 is LQKENI. The V gene lost 3 bases and the J gene lost 6 bases, with 12 bases spanning the gap. The CDR3 is 14 amino acids. CDR3: CASSPLETAQPQHF. DNA for the CDR3: TGTGCCAGCTCACCTTTAGAAACTGCTCAGCCCCAGCATTTT.

The V call is TRBV29-1, the J call TRBJ1-4; D is uncertain. V lost 0 bases and J 6 bases, leaving 8 bases between the germline ends. The CDR3 runs to 13 residues. Germline CDR1 SQVTM, CDR2 ANQGSEA. This chain's CDR3 is CSVEDRKDEKLFF. As DNA, the CDR3 is TGCAGCGTTGAAGATAGGAAAGATGAAAAACTGTTTTTT.

The gene calls are TRBV4-3 and TRBJ2-7, with no clear D. Germline V gene lookup returns CDR1 LGHNA and CDR2 YSLEER. V gave up 1 base and J gave up 3 bases, with 10 bases separating them. CDR3 length equals 14 residues. The DNA of the CDR3 is TGCGCCAGCAGCCAAGCCCTGGGTATCTACGAGCAGTACTTC. Its translation: CASSQALGIYEQYF.

The DNA of the CDR3 is TGTGCCAGCAGCTCCCTGGTGGGCCGCACAGATACGCAGTATTTT. As protein: CASSSLVGRTDTQYF. V usage is TRBV5-4 and J usage is TRBJ2-3; D gene ambiguous. Trimming cost V 3 bases and J 1 base, with 12 bases left between them. Germline CDR1 reads SGHNT; CDR2 reads YYREEE (reference sequence). The CDR3 totals 15 residues.

The V and J genes are TRBV5-1 and TRBJ2-7, with 9 positions matching TRBD1. The CDR3 extends over 14 amino acids. J gave up 1 base and V 4 bases, and 3 bases lay outside the gene matches. Germline CDR1 reads SGHRS; CDR2 reads YFSETQ. CDR3 nucleotides: TGCGCCAGCAGCCGGGACAGGGCTTCCTACGAGCAGTACTTC. It codes for CASSRDRASYEQYF.

The chain employs TRBV7-2 and TRBJ2-7, with 8 positions matching TRBD2. This CDR3 contains 15 residues. Per the germline V gene, CDR1 is SGHTA and CDR2 is FQGNSA. Trimming cost V 2 bases and J 5 bases; bases outside gene matches: 8. Written as DNA, the CDR3 is TGTGCCAGCAGCTTACCTACGGGGGGGCGGAACGAGCAGTACTTC. Translated, it gives CASSLPTGGRNEQYF.

The rearrangement uses TRBV7-2 and TRBJ1-1; D possibly corresponds to TRBD1 (5 bases). Germline CDR1 and CDR2: SGHTA and FQGNSA. The V gene lost 7 bases and the J gene lost 2 bases, with 14 bases spanning the gap. This CDR3 has 14 residues. The CDR3 spells CASKNSGGNTEAFF. CDR3 nucleotide sequence: TGTGCCAGCAAGAATTCGGGGGGAAACACTGAAGCTTTCTTT.

This clone was counted a single time. J is TRBJ2-3 and V is TRBV5-1, with unresolved D. This CDR3 comprises 15 residues. CDR1 and CDR2 (germline): SGHRS, YFSETQ. V lost 0 bases and J lost 1, with 9 bases in between. Here the CDR3 DNA reads TGCGCCAGCAGCTTGGAAGTCCCCGGCACAGATACGCAGTATTTT. Its protein product is CASSLEVPGTDTQYF.

The rearrangement links TRBV5-5 to TRBJ1-1, with D maybe TRBD1 (5 bases). The length of the CDR3 is 14 residues. Germline V gene sequence: CDR1 SGHKS, CDR2 YYEKEE (reference sequence). The V end lost 6 bases, the J end lost 1 base, and 13 bases lay between the germline ends. The DNA for the CDR3 is TGTGCCAGCACAACTAATAGGGGGAACACTGAAGCTTTCTTT. Translating it yields CASTTNRGNTEAFF.

In its sample, this clone was seen a few times. This sequence joins TRBV6-5 and TRBJ1-1; 7 bases are shared with TRBD1. Germline V gene sequence: CDR1 MNHEY, CDR2 SVGAGI. The trim removed 6 bases at V and 5 bases at J, leaving 6 bases unmatched. The CDR3 has 13 amino acids. CDR3 DNA: TGTGCCAGCAGCCCCAACAGGGGAACTGAAGCTTTCTTT. It is translated as CASSPNRGTEAFF.

The chain has TRBV19 and TRBJ2-7; 8 bases fit TRBD2. CDR1 and CDR2 (germline): LNHDA, SQIVND (reference sequence). The CDR3 runs 15 residues. V shed 4 bases and J 4 bases; nucleotides not matched to a gene: 9. The CDR3 spells CASSSAGGGLYEQYF. In DNA form, the CDR3 reads TGTGCCAGTAGTAGCGCCGGGGGGGGGCTGTACGAGCAGTACTTC.

The rearrangement links TRBV4-3 to TRBJ2-2; possible D gene TRBD2, 6 bases. CDR1 is LGHNA and CDR2 is YSLEER in the germline V gene. CDR3 length equals 17 residues. V was trimmed by 0 bases and J by 1 base, leaving 12 bases between them. The CDR3 spells CASSQDLNGGNTGELFF. CDR3 sequence (DNA): TGCGCCAGCAGCCAAGATCTTAACGGGGGGAACACCGGGGAGCTGTTTTTT.

The chain couples TRBV19 to TRBJ1-5; D is unresolved. The V gene lost 6 bases and the J gene lost 6 bases, with 9 bases spanning the gap. The CDR3 length is 12 residues. From germline, CDR1 is LNHDA and CDR2 SQIVND (reference sequence). Here the CDR3 DNA reads TGTGCCAGTAGGGGAGGTACTCAGCCCCAGCATTTT. This encodes CASRGGTQPQHF.

J is TRBJ1-4 and V is TRBV7-2, with no clear D. The CDR3 covers 17 residues. The germline V gene encodes CDR1 SGHTA and CDR2 FQGNSA. The ends were cut back, 5 bases at V and 0 bases at J, with 16 bases in the middle. The CDR3 protein is CASSPGRALTTNEKLFF. The CDR3 DNA follows: TGTGCCAGCAGCCCGGGGAGGGCACTAACAACTAATGAAAAACTGTTTTTT.

The chain has TRBV2 and TRBJ1-5; D is unclear. CDR3 length: 13 amino acids. Germline CDR1 is SNHLY and CDR2 is FYNNEI. V lost 6 bases, J lost 7 bases, and 13 bases lay in between. The CDR3 DNA follows: TGTGCCAGCAGGACGGACGTGAACCAGCCCCAGCATTTT. It codes for CASRTDVNQPQHF.

This clone was detected once. The DNA for the CDR3 is TGCGCCAGCAGCACGACTAGCGGGAGGGCCCCCCCAGATACGCAGTATTTT. This encodes CASSTTSGRAPPDTQYF. This rearrangement joins TRBV4-1 to TRBJ2-3, with 14 positions matching TRBD2. The germline V gene encodes CDR1 MGHRA and CDR2 YSYEKL. V gave up 5 bases and J gave up 4 bases; unmatched junction bases: 8. This CDR3 has 17 amino acids.

This rearrangement joins TRBV10-3 to TRBJ1-1; 7 nucleotides line up with TRBD1. Germline CDR1 reads ENHRY; CDR2 reads SYGVKD. The CDR3 sequence is 13 residues long. J gave up 1 base and V 10 bases, and 6 bases lay outside the gene matches. CDR3: CATKGASNTEAFF. CDR3 sequence (DNA): TGTGCCACTAAGGGGGCATCGAACACTGAAGCTTTCTTT.

The CDR3 DNA is TGTGCCAGCAGCTTAGGTAGCGGGGGTGCAAATGAGCAGTTCTTC. It specifies CASSLGSGGANEQFF. This chain connects TRBV11-3 to TRBJ2-1, with 9 bases matching TRBD2. Germline CDR1 SGHNT, CDR2 YENEEA. The CDR3 is made up of 15 amino acids. After removal of 1 base from V and 7 bases from J, the junction contained 5 bases not matched to a gene.

The chain links TRBV27 to TRBJ1-5; 9 nucleotides match TRBD1. The CDR3 contains 18 residues. Germline-derived CDR1 and CDR2 are MNHEY and SMNVEV (reference sequence). The V segment lost 4 bases and the J segment 0 bases; nucleotides outside the gene matches: 10. CDR3: CASSSGGQGLRSNQPQHF. As DNA, the CDR3 is TGTGCCAGCAGTTCCGGGGGACAGGGACTTCGTAGCAATCAGCCCCAGCATTTT.

The chain has TRBV18 and TRBJ1-2; weak D call: TRBD1 (6 bases). V was shortened by 0 bases and J by 4 bases, with 9 bases between the two germline ends. CDR1 and CDR2 (germline): KGHSH, LQKENI. The CDR3 loop spans 14 amino acids. The DNA of the CDR3 is TGTGCCAGCTCACCACCGGGGGGGGCCTATGGCTACACCTTC. It encodes CASSPPGGAYGYTF. Full variable domain (missing parts from reference TRBV18 and TRBJ1-2): NAGVMQNPRHLVRRRGQEARLRCSPMKGHSHVYWYRQLPEEGLKFMVYLQKENIIDESGMPKERFSAEFPKEGPSILRIQQVVRGDSAAYFCASSPPGGAYGYTFGSGTRLTVV.